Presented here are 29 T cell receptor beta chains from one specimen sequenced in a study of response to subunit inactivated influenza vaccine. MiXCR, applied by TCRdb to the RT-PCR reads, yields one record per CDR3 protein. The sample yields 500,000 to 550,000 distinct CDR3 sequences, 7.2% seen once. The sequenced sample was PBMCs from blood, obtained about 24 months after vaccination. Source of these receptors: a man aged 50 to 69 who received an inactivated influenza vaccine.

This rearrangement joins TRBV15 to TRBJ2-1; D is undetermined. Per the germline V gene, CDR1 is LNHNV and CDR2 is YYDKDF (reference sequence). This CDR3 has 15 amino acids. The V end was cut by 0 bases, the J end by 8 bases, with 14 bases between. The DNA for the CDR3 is TGTGCCACCAGCAGAGATTGGTCACACGTTGATGAGCAGTTCTTC. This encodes CATSRDWSHVDEQFF.

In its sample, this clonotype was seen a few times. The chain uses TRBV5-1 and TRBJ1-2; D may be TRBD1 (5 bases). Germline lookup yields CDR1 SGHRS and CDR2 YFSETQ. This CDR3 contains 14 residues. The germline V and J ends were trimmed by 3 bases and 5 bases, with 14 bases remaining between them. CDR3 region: CASSSAGTEYGYTF. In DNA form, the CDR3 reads TGCGCCAGCAGCTCCGCCGGGACGGAGTATGGCTACACCTTC. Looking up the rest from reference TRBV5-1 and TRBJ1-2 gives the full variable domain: KAGVTQTPRYLIKTRGQQVTLSCSPISGHRSVSWYQQTPGQGLQFLFEYFSETQRNKGNFPGRFSGRQFSNSRSEMNVSTLELGDSALYLCASSSAGTEYGYTFGSGTRLTVV.

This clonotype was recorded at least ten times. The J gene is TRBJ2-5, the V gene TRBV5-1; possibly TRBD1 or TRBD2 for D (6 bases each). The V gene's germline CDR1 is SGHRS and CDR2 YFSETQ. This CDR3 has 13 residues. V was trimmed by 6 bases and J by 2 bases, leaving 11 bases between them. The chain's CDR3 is CASKEGTQETQYF. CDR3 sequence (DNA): TGCGCCAGCAAGGAGGGGACACAAGAGACCCAGTACTTC.

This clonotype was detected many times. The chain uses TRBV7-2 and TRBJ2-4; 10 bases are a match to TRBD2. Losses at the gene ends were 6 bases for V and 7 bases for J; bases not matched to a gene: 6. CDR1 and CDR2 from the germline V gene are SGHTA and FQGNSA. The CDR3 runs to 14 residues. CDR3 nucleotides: TGTGCCAGCAGGTCTAGCGGGAGCCGTAACATTCAGTACTTC. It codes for CASRSSGSRNIQYF.

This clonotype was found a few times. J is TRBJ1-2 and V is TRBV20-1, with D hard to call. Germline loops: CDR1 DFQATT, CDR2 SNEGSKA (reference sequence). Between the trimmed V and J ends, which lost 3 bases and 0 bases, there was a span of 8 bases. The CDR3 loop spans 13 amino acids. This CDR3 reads CSASPESNYGYTF. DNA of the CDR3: TGCAGTGCTAGTCCGGAATCTAACTATGGCTACACCTTC.

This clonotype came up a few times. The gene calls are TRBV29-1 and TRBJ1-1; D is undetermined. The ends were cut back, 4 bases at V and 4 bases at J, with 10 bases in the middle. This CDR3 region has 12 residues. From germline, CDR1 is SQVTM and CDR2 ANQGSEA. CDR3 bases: TGCAGCGTTGCACAAGGGAGCACTGAAGCTTTCTTT. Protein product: CSVAQGSTEAFF.

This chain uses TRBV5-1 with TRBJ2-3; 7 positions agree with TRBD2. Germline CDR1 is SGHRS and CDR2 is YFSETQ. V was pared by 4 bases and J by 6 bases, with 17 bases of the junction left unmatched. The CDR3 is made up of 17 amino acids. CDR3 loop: CASSPLTPAGCRDTQYF. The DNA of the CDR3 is TGCGCCAGCAGCCCGTTGACTCCAGCGGGGTGCAGGGATACGCAGTATTTT.

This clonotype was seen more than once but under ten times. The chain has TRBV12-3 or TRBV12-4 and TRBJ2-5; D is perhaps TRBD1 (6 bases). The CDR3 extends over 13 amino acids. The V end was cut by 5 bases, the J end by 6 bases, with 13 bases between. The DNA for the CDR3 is TGTGCCAGCAGTCCCGGGACATGGCAGACCCAGTACTTC. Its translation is CASSPGTWQTQYF.

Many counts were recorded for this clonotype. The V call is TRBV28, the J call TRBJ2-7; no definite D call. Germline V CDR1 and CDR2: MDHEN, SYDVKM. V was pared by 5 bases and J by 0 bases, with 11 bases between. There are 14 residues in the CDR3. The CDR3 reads CASSPDGNSYEQYF. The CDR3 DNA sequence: TGTGCCAGCAGTCCGGACGGTAACTCCTACGAGCAGTACTTC.

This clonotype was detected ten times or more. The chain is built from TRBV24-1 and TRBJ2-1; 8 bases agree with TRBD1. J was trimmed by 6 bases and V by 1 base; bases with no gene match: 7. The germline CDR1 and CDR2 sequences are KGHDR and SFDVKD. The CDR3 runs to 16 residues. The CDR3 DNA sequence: TGTGCCACCAGTGATTTTGGACAGGGAAAAGCCAATGAGCAGTTCTTC. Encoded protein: CATSDFGQGKANEQFF.

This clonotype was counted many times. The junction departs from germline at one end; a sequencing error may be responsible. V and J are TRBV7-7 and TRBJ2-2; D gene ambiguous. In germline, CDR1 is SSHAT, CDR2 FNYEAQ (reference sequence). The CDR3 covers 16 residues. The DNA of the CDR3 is TGTGCTAGCAGCCCAGGACCATATGCGAACACCGGGGAGCTGTTTTTT. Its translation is CASSPGPYANTGELFF.

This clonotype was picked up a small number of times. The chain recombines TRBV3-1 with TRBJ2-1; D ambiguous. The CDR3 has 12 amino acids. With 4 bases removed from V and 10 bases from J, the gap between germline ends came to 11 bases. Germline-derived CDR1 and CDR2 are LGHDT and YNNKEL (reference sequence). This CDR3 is CASSRTVREQFF. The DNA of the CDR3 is TGTGCCAGCAGCCGGACCGTTCGGGAGCAGTTCTTC.

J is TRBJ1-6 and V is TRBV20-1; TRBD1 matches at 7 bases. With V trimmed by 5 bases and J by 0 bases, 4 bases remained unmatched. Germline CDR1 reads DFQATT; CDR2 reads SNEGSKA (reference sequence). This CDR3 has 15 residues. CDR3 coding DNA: TGCAGTGCTCTGGACAGGAGCTCCTATAATTCACCCCTCCACTTT. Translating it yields CSALDRSSYNSPLHF.

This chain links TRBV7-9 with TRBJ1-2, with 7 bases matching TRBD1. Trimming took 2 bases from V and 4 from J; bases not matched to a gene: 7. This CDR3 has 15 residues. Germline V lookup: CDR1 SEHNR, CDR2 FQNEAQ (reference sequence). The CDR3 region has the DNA TGTGCCAGCAGCTTACTCGCAGGGGGGGGCTATGGCTACACCTTC. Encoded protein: CASSLLAGGGYGYTF.

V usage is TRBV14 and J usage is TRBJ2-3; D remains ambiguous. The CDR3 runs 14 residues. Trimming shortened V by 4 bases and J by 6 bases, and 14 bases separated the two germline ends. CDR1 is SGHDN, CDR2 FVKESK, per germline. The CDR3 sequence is CASSRLTEVDTQYF. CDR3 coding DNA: TGTGCCAGCAGCCGGTTGACCGAGGTGGATACGCAGTATTTT.

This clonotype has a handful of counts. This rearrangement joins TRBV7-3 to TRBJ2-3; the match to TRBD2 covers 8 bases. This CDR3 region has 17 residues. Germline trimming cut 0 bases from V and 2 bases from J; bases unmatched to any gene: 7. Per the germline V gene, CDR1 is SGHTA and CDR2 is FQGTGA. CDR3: CASSLTPSGPHTDTQYF. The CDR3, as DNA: TGTGCCAGCAGCTTAACGCCTAGCGGGCCCCACACAGATACGCAGTATTTT. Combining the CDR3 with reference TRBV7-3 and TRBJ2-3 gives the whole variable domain GAGVSQTPSNKVTEKGKYVELRCDPISGHTALYWYRQSLGQGPEFLIYFQGTGAADDSGLPNDRFFAVRPEGSVSTLKIQRTERGDSAVYLCASSLTPSGPHTDTQYFGPGTRLTVL.

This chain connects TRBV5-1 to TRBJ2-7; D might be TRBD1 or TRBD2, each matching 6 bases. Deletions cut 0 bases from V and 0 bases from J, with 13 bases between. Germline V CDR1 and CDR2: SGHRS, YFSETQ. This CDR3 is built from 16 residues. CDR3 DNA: TGCGCCAGCAGCTTGGTTGGAACGGGGGCCTCCTACGAGCAGTACTTC. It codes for CASSLVGTGASYEQYF.

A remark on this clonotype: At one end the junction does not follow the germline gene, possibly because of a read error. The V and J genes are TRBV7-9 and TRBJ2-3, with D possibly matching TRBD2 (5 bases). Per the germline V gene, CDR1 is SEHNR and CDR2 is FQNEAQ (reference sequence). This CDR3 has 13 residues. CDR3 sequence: CAGRGGRTDTQYF. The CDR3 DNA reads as TGTGCCGGCAGAGGAGGTAGAACAGATACGCAGTATTTT.

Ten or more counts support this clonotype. Written as DNA, the CDR3 is TGTGCCAGCAGGCCTCCAAAACCTAACTATGGCTACACCTTC. Its translation: CASRPPKPNYGYTF. The chain carries TRBV7-2 and TRBJ1-2; D gene ambiguous. The germline V and J ends were trimmed by 6 bases and 0 bases, with 11 bases remaining between them. Per the germline V gene, CDR1 is SGHTA and CDR2 is FQGNSA. CDR3 length: 14 amino acids.

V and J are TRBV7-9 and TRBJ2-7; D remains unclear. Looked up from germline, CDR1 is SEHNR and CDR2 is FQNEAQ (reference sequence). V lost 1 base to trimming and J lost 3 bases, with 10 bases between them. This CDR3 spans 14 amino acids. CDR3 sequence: CASSLGINNYEQYF. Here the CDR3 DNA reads TGTGCCAGCAGCTTAGGGATCAACAACTACGAGCAGTACTTC.

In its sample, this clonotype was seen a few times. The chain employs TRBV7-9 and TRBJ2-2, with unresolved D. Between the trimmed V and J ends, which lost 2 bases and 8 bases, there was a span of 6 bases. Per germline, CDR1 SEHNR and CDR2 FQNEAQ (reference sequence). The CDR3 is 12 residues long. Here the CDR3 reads CASSLPQGELFF. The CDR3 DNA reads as TGTGCCAGCAGCTTACCCCAGGGGGAGCTGTTTTTT.

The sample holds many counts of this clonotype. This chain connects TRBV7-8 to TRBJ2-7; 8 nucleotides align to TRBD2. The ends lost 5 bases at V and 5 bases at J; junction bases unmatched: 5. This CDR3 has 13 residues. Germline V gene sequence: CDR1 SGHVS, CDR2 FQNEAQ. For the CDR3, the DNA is TGTGCCAGCAGCCCGGGACTAGAACACGAGCAGTACTTC. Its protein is CASSPGLEHEQYF.

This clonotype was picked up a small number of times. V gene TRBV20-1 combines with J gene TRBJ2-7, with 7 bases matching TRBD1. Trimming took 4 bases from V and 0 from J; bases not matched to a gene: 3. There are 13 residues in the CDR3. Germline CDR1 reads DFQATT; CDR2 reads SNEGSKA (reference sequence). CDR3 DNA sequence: TGCAGTGCTAAGGACAGGCACTCCTACGAGCAGTACTTC. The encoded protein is CSAKDRHSYEQYF.

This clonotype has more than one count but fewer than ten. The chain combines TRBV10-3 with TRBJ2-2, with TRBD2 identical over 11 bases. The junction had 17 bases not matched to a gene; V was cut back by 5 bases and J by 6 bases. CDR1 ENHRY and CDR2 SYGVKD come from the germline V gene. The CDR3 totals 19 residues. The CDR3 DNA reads TGTGCCATCAGTCCCCATGGCACAACTAGCGGGAGTCGCGCCGGGGAGCTGTTTTTT. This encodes CAISPHGTTSGSRAGELFF.

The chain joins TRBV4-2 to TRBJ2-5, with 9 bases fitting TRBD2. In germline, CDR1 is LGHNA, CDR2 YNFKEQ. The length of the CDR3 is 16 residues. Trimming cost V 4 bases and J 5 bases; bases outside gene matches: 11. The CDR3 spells CASSPDRTSAGETQYF. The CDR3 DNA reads TGTGCCAGCAGCCCCGACCGGACTAGCGCGGGGGAGACCCAGTACTTC.

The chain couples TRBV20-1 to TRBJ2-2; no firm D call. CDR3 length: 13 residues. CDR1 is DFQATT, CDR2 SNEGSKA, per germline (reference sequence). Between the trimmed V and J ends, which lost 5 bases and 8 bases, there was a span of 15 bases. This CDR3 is CSAATFTGGELFF. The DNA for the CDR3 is TGCAGTGCTGCGACGTTCACCGGTGGGGAGCTGTTTTTT.

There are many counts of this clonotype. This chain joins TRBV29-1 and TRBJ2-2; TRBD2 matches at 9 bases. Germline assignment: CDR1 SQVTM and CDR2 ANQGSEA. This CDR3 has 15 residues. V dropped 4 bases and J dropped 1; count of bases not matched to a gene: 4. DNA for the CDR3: TGCAGCGTTGTCGTAGCGGGGGTGAACACCGGGGAGCTGTTTTTT. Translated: CSVVVAGVNTGELFF.

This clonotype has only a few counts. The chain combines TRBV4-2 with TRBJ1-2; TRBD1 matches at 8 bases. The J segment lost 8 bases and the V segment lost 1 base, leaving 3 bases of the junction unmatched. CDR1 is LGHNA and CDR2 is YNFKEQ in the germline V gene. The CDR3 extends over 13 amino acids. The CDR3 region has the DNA TGTGCCAGCAGCCAAGCAGGGGGCCGCGGCTACACCTTC. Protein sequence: CASSQAGGRGYTF.

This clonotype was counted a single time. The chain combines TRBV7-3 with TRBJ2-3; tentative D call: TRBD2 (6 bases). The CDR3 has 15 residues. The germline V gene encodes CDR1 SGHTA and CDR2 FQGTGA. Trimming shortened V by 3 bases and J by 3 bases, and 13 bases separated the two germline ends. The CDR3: CASSFGGPNTDTQYF. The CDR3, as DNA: TGTGCCAGCAGCTTTGGAGGGCCAAATACAGATACGCAGTATTTT.